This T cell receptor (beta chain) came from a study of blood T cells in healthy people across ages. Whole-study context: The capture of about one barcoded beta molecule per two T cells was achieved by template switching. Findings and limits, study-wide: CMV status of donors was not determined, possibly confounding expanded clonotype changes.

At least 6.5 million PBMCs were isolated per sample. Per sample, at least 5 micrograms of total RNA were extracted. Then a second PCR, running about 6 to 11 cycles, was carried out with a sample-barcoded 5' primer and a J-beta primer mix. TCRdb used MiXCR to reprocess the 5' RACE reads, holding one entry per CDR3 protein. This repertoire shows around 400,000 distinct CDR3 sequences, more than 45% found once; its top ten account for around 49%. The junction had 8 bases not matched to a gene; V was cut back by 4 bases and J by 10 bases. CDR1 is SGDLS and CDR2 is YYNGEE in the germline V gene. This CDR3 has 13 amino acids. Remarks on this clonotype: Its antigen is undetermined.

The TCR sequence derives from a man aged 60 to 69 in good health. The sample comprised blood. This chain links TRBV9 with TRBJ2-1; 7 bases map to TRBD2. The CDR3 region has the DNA TGTGCCAGCAGCCCCCGGGGGAGGGAGGAGCAGTTCTTC. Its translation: CASSPRGREEQFF. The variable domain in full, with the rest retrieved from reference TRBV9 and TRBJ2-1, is DSGVTQTPKHLITATGQRVTLRCSPRSGDLSVYWYQQSLDQGLQFLIQYYNGEERAKGNILERFSAQQFPDLHSELNLSSLELGDSALYFCASSPRGREEQFFGPGTRLTVL.